Presented here are 14 T cell receptor beta chains from one specimen sequenced in a study of CD8+ T cells in alopecia areata. RNA, once extracted, was reverse transcribed into cDNA for use as the sequencing template. This table comes from immunoSEQ multiplex PCR, and its TCRdb copy is limited to in-frame clones, with some not included. The sample holds 65,000 to 95,000 clones, roughly half seen once. Source material: NKG2D-high CD8+ T cells sorted from blood. The receptors shown here come from a human donor with alopecia areata.

CDR3 sequence: CAWSRAGPGETQYF. DNA of the CDR3: TGTGCCTGGAGCCGAGCAGGTCCAGGAGAGACCCAGTACTTC. V and J are TRBV30 and TRBJ2-5, with D unresolved. Germline V lookup: CDR1 GTSNPN, CDR2 SVGIG (reference sequence). V shed 3 bases and J shed 4 bases, with 15 bases lying between them. The CDR3 covers 14 residues.

A note on this clone: One junction end does not reproduce the germline sequence, and a read error may be involved. The chain combines TRBV25-1 with TRBJ2-5, with 9 bases lining up with TRBD1. This CDR3 region has 13 residues. In germline, CDR1 is MGHDK, CDR2 SYGVNS. In DNA form, the CDR3 reads TGTGCCAGCCTGGGACAGGGCCAAGAGATCCAGTACTTC. As protein: CASLGQGQEIQYF.

This clone was detected a few times. The chain combines TRBV30 with TRBJ2-2, with D possibly matching TRBD2 (6 bases). This CDR3 comprises 15 residues. Germline V gene lookup returns CDR1 GTSNPN and CDR2 SVGIG (reference sequence). Trimming cost V 3 bases and J 0 bases, with 11 bases left between them. The CDR3 region is CAWRSLATNTGELFF. DNA for the CDR3: TGTGCCTGGAGATCACTAGCTACGAACACCGGGGAGCTGTTTTTT.

The chain links TRBV14 to TRBJ1-1; D unresolved. CDR1 and CDR2 from the germline V gene are SGHDN and FVKESK. CDR3 size: 13 residues. Trimming pared 2 bases from V and 5 bases from J, leaving 9 bases between. Here the CDR3 reads CASSQRGRTEAFF. The CDR3 DNA reads TGTGCCAGCAGCCAACGGGGTAGGACTGAAGCTTTCTTT.

The table lists this clone with a few counts. This chain links TRBV7-3 with TRBJ2-7; possibly TRBD2 for D (6 bases). The CDR3 is 14 amino acids. V lost 2 bases and J 3 bases, leaving 11 bases between the germline ends. Germline loops: CDR1 SGHTA, CDR2 FQGTGA. The CDR3 protein is CASSLAAGHYEQYF. Written as DNA, the CDR3 is TGTGCCAGCAGCTTAGCGGCGGGGCACTACGAGCAGTACTTC.

Here the CDR3 reads CASSPGDRNTGELFF. DNA of the CDR3: TGTGCCAGCAGCCCGGGCGACAGGAACACCGGGGAGCTGTTTTTT. The chain carries TRBV5-4 and TRBJ2-2, with D perhaps TRBD1 (5 bases). The CDR3 is made up of 15 amino acids. V shed 4 bases and J shed 1 base, with 11 bases lying between them. Looked up from germline, CDR1 is SGHNT and CDR2 is YYREEE (reference sequence).

This chain connects TRBV7-3 to TRBJ1-1, with 9 bases fitting TRBD1. The ends lost 3 bases at V and 1 base at J; junction bases unmatched: 15. This CDR3 has 19 residues. Germline CDR1 SGHTA, CDR2 FQGTGA. The CDR3 loop is CASSFSYFSGTGWNTEAFF. The DNA of the CDR3 is TGTGCCAGCAGCTTCTCCTACTTCTCCGGGACAGGGTGGAACACTGAAGCTTTCTTT.

The V gene is TRBV4-2, the J gene TRBJ1-2; tentatively, D is TRBD1 (6 bases). The V and J ends lost 4 bases and 5 bases respectively, with 17 bases between them. CDR1 is LGHNA and CDR2 is YNFKEQ in the germline V gene. The CDR3 length is 15 residues. Here the CDR3 reads CASSPYQDSLYGYTF. As DNA, the CDR3 is TGTGCCAGCAGCCCCTACCAGGACAGTTTATATGGCTACACCTTC.

The V call is TRBV7-6, the J call TRBJ2-1; possible D gene TRBD2, 6 bases. The CDR3 loop spans 14 amino acids. The V end was cut by 3 bases, the J end by 4 bases, with 10 bases between. Germline CDR1 SGHVS, CDR2 FNYEAQ. The CDR3: CASSFREPYNEQFF. DNA for the CDR3: TGTGCCAGCAGCTTCCGGGAGCCATACAATGAGCAGTTCTTC.

The rearrangement links TRBV2 to TRBJ2-5; D might be TRBD2 (5 bases). Germline V gives CDR1 SNHLY, CDR2 FYNNEI. V was clipped by 1 base and J by 5 bases, with 11 bases between them. The CDR3 length is 14 residues. CDR3: CASSEVSGEETQYF. The CDR3 DNA is TGTGCCAGCAGTGAAGTCAGTGGGGAGGAGACCCAGTACTTC.

This clone was observed a single time. CDR3 in DNA: TGTGCCAGCAGTCCTCTAGCTCTCCAAGAGACCCAGTACTTC. Translated: CASSPLALQETQYF. The chain recombines TRBV28 with TRBJ2-5; a possible D gene is TRBD2 (5 bases). Deletions cut 5 bases from V and 1 base from J, with 11 bases between. The CDR3 has 14 amino acids. CDR1 MDHEN and CDR2 SYDVKM come from the germline V gene.

This chain joins TRBV14 and TRBJ2-3, with 8 positions matching TRBD2. The V gene end was trimmed by 1 base and the J gene end by 2 bases; junction bases not matched to a gene: 5. The CDR3 sequence is 16 residues long. The germline V gene encodes CDR1 SGHDN and CDR2 FVKESK. The CDR3 spells CASSQASGGDTDTQYF. The CDR3 nucleotides are TGTGCCAGCAGCCAAGCCAGCGGGGGCGACACAGATACGCAGTATTTT.

The rearrangement uses TRBV13 and TRBJ2-7, with D tentatively TRBD1 (5 bases). V was pared by 5 bases and J by 5 bases, with 16 bases between. CDR3 length: 14 amino acids. Germline CDR1 and CDR2: PRHDT and FYEKMQ (reference sequence). The CDR3 bases are TGTGCCAGCAGCCCTTGGGGCCTGATGGACGAGCAGTACTTC. Translating it yields CASSPWGLMDEQYF. The full variable domain, with the rest looked up from reference TRBV13 and TRBJ2-7, is AAGVIQSPRHLIKEKRETATLKCYPIPRHDTVYWYQQGPGQDPQFLISFYEKMQSDKGSIPDRFSAQQFSDYHSELNMSSLELGDSALYFCASSPWGLMDEQYFGPGTRLTVT.

The gene calls are TRBV5-6 and TRBJ2-2; D remains unclear. The CDR3 has 12 amino acids. V was pared by 2 bases and J by 4 bases, with 3 bases between. Germline loops: CDR1 SGHDT, CDR2 YYEEEE. The CDR3 sequence: CASSFGTGELFF. CDR3 coding DNA: TGTGCCAGCAGCTTCGGCACCGGGGAGCTGTTTTTT.